Here is one T cell receptor beta chain with its context. The antigen remains undetermined. This sample was included in a study of CXCR3-negative and CXCR3-positive naive CD8 T cells. 5' RACE that incorporated UMI labels was used to prepare the TRB cDNA libraries. For each CDR3 protein, TCRdb gives one entry from its re-call of the 5' RACE reads, without DNA. The sample totals about 22,000 distinct CDR3 sequences. Germline CDR1 and CDR2: SGHVS and FQNEAQ. The CDR3 consists of 16 residues. General observations from the study: Similar TRBV-TRBJ usage was seen in naive cells (both CXCR3-negative and CXCR3-positive), but memory cells differed. Expression of CXCR3 was partially reduced after cryopreservation, and fresh PBMCs were used in most assays. Comparably high diversity marked both naive subsets, whereas memory CD8+ cells had much lower diversity.

The J gene is TRBJ2-1, the V gene TRBV7-8; lacking DNA, the TRBD2 call made by TCRdb goes unchecked. This clonotype originated in a human donor in good health. Some clones in this sample may be carry-over from other donors' samples. The sample taken for sequencing was memory CD8+ T cells from blood. CDR3 loop: CASSLPSGGLYNEQFF.